A single sample is the source of the 11 T cell receptor beta chains below, sequenced in a study of blood T cell repertoires in COVID-19. TCRdb keeps only in-frame clones here, not all; method: immunoSEQ multiplex PCR. The sample holds approximately 140,000 clones, about 80% seen once. The material sequenced was peripheral blood. The receptors originated from a human donor in a cohort sampled during active COVID-19.

The V call is TRBV18, the J call TRBJ1-6; D is perhaps TRBD1 (6 bases). Germline V gives CDR1 KGHSH, CDR2 LQKENI. CDR3 size: 15 residues. Trimming took off 3 bases at V and 7 bases at J, with 13 bases between the two ends. In DNA form, the CDR3 reads TGTGCCAGCTCACCTGACAGGAATGGGAATTCACCCCTCCACTTT. It encodes CASSPDRNGNSPLHF.

The chain combines TRBV3-1 (or the pseudogene TRBV3-2) with TRBJ1-2; D remains ambiguous. CDR1 is LGHDT, CDR2 YNNKEL, per germline (reference sequence). This CDR3 has 13 residues. V was pared by 5 bases and J by 4 bases, with 11 bases between. This CDR3 is CASSIEVSYGYTF. The CDR3 region has the DNA TGTGCCAGCAGCATAGAGGTCAGCTATGGCTACACCTTC.

V usage is TRBV7-9 and J usage is TRBJ2-7; a possible D gene is TRBD2 (5 bases). Trimming shortened V by 6 bases and J by 7 bases, and 16 bases separated the two germline ends. The CDR3 extends over 13 amino acids. In germline, CDR1 is SEHNR, CDR2 FQNEAQ (reference sequence). CDR3 coding DNA: TGTGCCAGCAGTCAGGACTGGGTAGGGGAGCAGTACTTC. Translation gives CASSQDWVGEQYF.

The chain uses TRBV28 and TRBJ1-3; TRBD1 matches 7 bases. V gave up 4 bases and J gave up 7 bases; unmatched junction bases: 10. The CDR3 length is 15 residues. Germline V gene data show CDR1 as MDHEN and CDR2 as SYDVKM. This CDR3 is CASSSPGGRRNTIYF. CDR3 DNA sequence: TGTGCCAGCAGTTCACCAGGGGGGAGGAGGAACACCATATATTTT. Together with reference TRBV28 and TRBJ1-3, the CDR3 gives the full variable domain: DVKVTQSSRYLVKRTGEKVFLECVQDMDHENMFWYRQDPGLGLRLIYFSYDVKMKEKGDIPEGYSVSREKKERFSLILESASTNQTSMYLCASSSPGGRRNTIYFGEGSWLTVV.

Only one count was recorded for this clone. The chain combines TRBV14 with TRBJ1-6; D remains unclear. The CDR3 spans 14 residues. The ends were cut back, 0 bases at V and 7 bases at J, with 7 bases in the middle. From germline, CDR1 is SGHDN and CDR2 FVKESK. As DNA, the CDR3 is TGTGCCAGCAGCCAAGAACACAGAAATTCACCCCTCCACTTT. Translated: CASSQEHRNSPLHF. Full variable domain (missing parts from reference TRBV14 and TRBJ1-6): EAGVTQFPSHSVIEKGQTVTLRCDPISGHDNLYWYRRVMGKEIKFLLHFVKESKQDESGMPNNRFLAERTGGTYSTLKVQPAELEDSGVYFCASSQEHRNSPLHFGNGTRLTVT.

This chain uses TRBV15 with TRBJ1-5, with D unclear. CDR1 is LNHNV and CDR2 is YYDKDF in the germline V gene (reference sequence). CDR3 length: 14 amino acids. Trimming pared 3 bases from V and 6 bases from J, leaving 12 bases between. The CDR3 region has the DNA TGTGCCACCAGCAGGCCTACGGGAGTTCAGCCCCAGCATTTT. Residues: CATSRPTGVQPQHF.

The chain has TRBV6-5 and TRBJ1-5, with TRBD1 matching over 11 bases. Per germline, CDR1 MNHEY and CDR2 SVGAGI. The CDR3 contains 15 residues. J lost 6 bases, V lost 6 bases, and 7 bases had no gene match. This CDR3 is CASSPDRGHVQPQHF. CDR3 DNA: TGTGCCAGCAGCCCGGACAGGGGGCACGTTCAGCCCCAGCATTTT.

The chain has TRBV19 and TRBJ1-5; D uncertain. The V gene lost 5 bases and the J gene lost 4 bases, with 12 bases spanning the gap. The V gene's germline CDR1 is LNHDA and CDR2 SQIVND (reference sequence). This CDR3 is 14 amino acids long. The chain's CDR3 is CASSHTGINQPQHF. The CDR3, as DNA: TGTGCCAGTAGTCACACCGGGATAAATCAGCCCCAGCATTTT.

The chain combines TRBV15 with TRBJ2-1, with 10 bases that match TRBD2. Looked up from germline, CDR1 is LNHNV and CDR2 is YYDKDF (reference sequence). The V gene end was trimmed by 2 bases and the J gene end by 5 bases; junction bases not matched to a gene: 6. The CDR3 spans 16 residues. CDR3 sequence: CATSRKVAGGDNEQFF. CDR3 DNA: TGTGCCACCAGCAGAAAGGTAGCGGGAGGCGACAATGAGCAGTTCTTC.

The chain is built from TRBV5-4 and TRBJ1-1; D possibly corresponds to TRBD1 (6 bases). V dropped 1 base and J dropped 3 bases, with 16 bases sitting between them. The CDR3 runs 16 residues. Germline-derived CDR1 and CDR2 are SGHNT and YYREEE (reference sequence). The CDR3 bases are TGTGCCAGCAGCTTGAGGCTCGCAGGGGCGGACACTGAAGCTTTCTTT. Protein product: CASSLRLAGADTEAFF.

This sequence joins TRBV19 and TRBJ1-5; D unclear. Germline CDR1 and CDR2: LNHDA and SQIVND (reference sequence). V was cut by 2 bases and J by 1 base, with 6 bases left in between. The CDR3 has 14 amino acids. The CDR3 spells CASSIRESNQPQHF. The CDR3 nucleotides are TGTGCCAGTAGTATAAGGGAGAGCAATCAGCCCCAGCATTTT.